The 26 T cell receptor beta chains listed next were all sequenced from one sample in a study of early T cells in non-severe SARS-CoV-2 infection. TCRdb called the 5' RACE reads again in MiXCR, with one record for every CDR3 protein. The sample records approximately 77,000 distinct CDR3 sequences, 5% being singletons. This sample comprised whole blood, obtained at baseline. These receptors were obtained from an adult who was a healthcare worker with PCR-confirmed SARS-CoV-2 infection or an uninfected control (not recorded which).

The sample holds many counts of this clonotype. This chain uses TRBV27 with TRBJ1-1; D possibly corresponds to TRBD1 (5 bases). CDR3 length: 15 residues. Germline assignment: CDR1 MNHEY and CDR2 SMNVEV (reference sequence). Trimming left V 2 bases short and J 0 bases short, with 10 bases between. This chain's CDR3 is CASSLDRSMNTEAFF. The CDR3 DNA reads TGTGCCAGCAGTTTAGACAGATCTATGAACACTGAAGCTTTCTTT.

At least ten counts were recorded for this clonotype. The rearrangement joins TRBV7-9 to TRBJ2-7; D is undetermined. V was trimmed by 1 base and J by 2 bases, leaving 9 bases between them. This CDR3 comprises 14 residues. Germline-derived CDR1 and CDR2 are SEHNR and FQNEAQ (reference sequence). CDR3 in DNA: TGTGCCAGCAGCTTAGTAGGCGGACCCTACGAGCAGTACTTC. Its translation is CASSLVGGPYEQYF.

This clonotype was recorded a few times. The rearrangement uses TRBV11-3 and TRBJ2-7; TRBD2 is a possible D gene (5 bases). V lost 5 bases and J lost 6, with 17 bases in between. Germline CDR1 and CDR2: SGHNT and YENEEA. The CDR3 runs to 14 residues. The CDR3 region has the DNA TGTGCCAGCAGCCTACTGGGCCGTGGGAGCGAGCAGTACTTC. Translation: CASSLLGRGSEQYF. Full variable domain (outside the CDR3, taken from reference TRBV11-3 and TRBJ2-7): EAGVVQSPRYKIIEKKQPVAFWCNPISGHNTLYWYLQNLGQGPELLIRYENEEAVDDSQLPKDRFSAERLKGVDSTLKIQPAELGDSAVYLCASSLLGRGSEQYFGPGTRLTVT.

V is TRBV28 and J is TRBJ2-2, with 8 bases matching TRBD2. There are 18 residues in the CDR3. The germline gives CDR1 MDHEN, CDR2 SYDVKM. V shed 4 bases and J 7 bases; nucleotides not matched to a gene: 17. CDR3 protein: CASSSLESSGVPSGELFF. CDR3 in DNA: TGTGCCAGCAGTTCCCTCGAGAGTAGCGGGGTTCCAAGCGGGGAGCTGTTTTTT.

This clonotype has just a few counts. The V and J genes are TRBV5-1 and TRBJ2-3; D is tentatively TRBD1 or TRBD2 (6 bases each). Germline V CDR1 and CDR2: SGHRS, YFSETQ. Trimming removed 4 bases at V and 2 bases at J, with 17 bases between. This CDR3 is 16 amino acids long. The CDR3 spells CASSLEGGIPTDTQYF. As DNA, the CDR3 is TGCGCCAGCAGCCTAGAAGGGGGGATACCCACAGATACGCAGTATTTT.

The chain has TRBV6-5 and TRBJ1-6; D not certain. This CDR3 region has 13 residues. V gave up 8 bases and J gave up 8 bases, with 13 bases separating them. Germline V CDR1 and CDR2: MNHEY, SVGAGI. The CDR3 protein is CASRTPGDSPLHF. The CDR3 nucleotides are TGTGCCAGCCGAACCCCTGGCGATTCACCCCTCCACTTT.

V and J are TRBV5-1 and TRBJ2-7; 11 bases map to TRBD1. Germline V gives CDR1 SGHRS, CDR2 YFSETQ. Germline trimming cut 3 bases from V and 5 bases from J; bases unmatched to any gene: 4. The CDR3 is 14 amino acids. The CDR3 sequence is CASSSWDRGDEQYF. The CDR3 DNA reads as TGCGCCAGCAGCTCGTGGGACAGGGGGGACGAGCAGTACTTC.

In nucleotides, the CDR3 is TGCAGCGCACTCCCTGGGGGTGACAAGGACACTGAAGCTTTCTTT. It encodes CSALPGGDKDTEAFF. The chain links TRBV29-1 to TRBJ1-1; the D gene is possibly TRBD1 (5 bases). The CDR3 length is 15 residues. Trimming stripped 7 bases from V and 3 bases from J, with 21 bases between. CDR1 is SQVTM and CDR2 is ANQGSEA in the germline V gene.

Many counts were recorded for this clonotype. V and J are TRBV3-1 and TRBJ1-2, with a weak D call TRBD1 (5 bases). Germline V gene lookup returns CDR1 LGHDT and CDR2 YNNKEL (reference sequence). V was shortened by 3 bases and J by 3 bases, with 17 bases between the two germline ends. The CDR3 sequence is 16 residues long. This chain's CDR3 is CASSHTYGGKDYGYTF. CDR3 nucleotides: TGTGCCAGCAGCCACACCTACGGGGGGAAAGACTATGGCTACACCTTC.

The table lists this clonotype with many counts. The V and J genes are TRBV5-1 and TRBJ2-7, with 11 nucleotides matching TRBD2. J gave up 7 bases and V 5 bases, and 8 bases lay outside the gene matches. Germline V gene sequence: CDR1 SGHRS, CDR2 YFSETQ. The CDR3 spans 14 residues. The CDR3 bases are TGCGCCAGCAGTCTTTCACTAGCGGGAGAGGAGCAGTACTTC. Protein product: CASSLSLAGEEQYF.

The chain has TRBV19 and TRBJ2-1, with D possibly being TRBD1 or TRBD2 (5 bases each). Germline V gives CDR1 LNHDA, CDR2 SQIVND (reference sequence). This CDR3 has 13 residues. Trimming cost V 4 bases and J 9 bases, with 13 bases left between them. The CDR3: CASSTTARGEQFF. CDR3 DNA sequence: TGTGCCAGTAGTACGACAGCCCGGGGTGAGCAGTTCTTC. Full variable domain (outside the CDR3, taken from reference TRBV19 and TRBJ2-1): DGGITQSPKYLFRKEGQNVTLSCEQNLNHDAMYWYRQDPGQGLRLIYYSQIVNDFQKGDIAEGYSVSREKKESFPLTVTSAQKNPTAFYLCASSTTARGEQFFGPGTRLTVL.

The table lists this clonotype with a few counts. The genes are TRBV20-1 and TRBJ2-1; 7 positions agree with TRBD2. The CDR3 is 15 residues long. Trimming cost V 3 bases and J 4 bases; bases outside gene matches: 9. Germline CDR1 reads DFQATT; CDR2 reads SNEGSKA (reference sequence). This chain's CDR3 is CSASEGTTRYNEQFF. CDR3 in DNA: TGCAGTGCTAGTGAAGGGACTACCCGATACAATGAGCAGTTCTTC.

In its sample, this clonotype was seen many times. This chain links TRBV28 with TRBJ2-7; 7 nucleotides line up with TRBD1. The CDR3 sequence is 12 residues long. Germline V gene sequence: CDR1 MDHEN, CDR2 SYDVKM. In DNA form, the CDR3 reads TGTGTTACGAGGGGGCGCGCCTACGAGCAGTACTTC. This encodes CVTRGRAYEQYF.

This chain uses TRBV7-3 with TRBJ2-2, with unresolved D. The V and J ends lost 2 bases and 0 bases respectively, with 4 bases between them. Germline loops: CDR1 SGHTA, CDR2 FQGTGA. The CDR3 length is 14 residues. The DNA of the CDR3 is TGTGCCAGCAGCTTAGGAACGAACACCGGGGAGCTGTTTTTT. Amino acids: CASSLGTNTGELFF.

In its sample, this clonotype was seen many times. The chain is built from TRBV16 and TRBJ1-1, with unresolved D. Germline CDR1 and CDR2: KGHSY and FQNENV. V gave up 4 bases and J gave up 0 bases, with 12 bases separating them. The CDR3 is made up of 15 amino acids. CDR3 coding DNA: TGTGCCAGCAGCCCTTCGGGATACTTGAACACTGAAGCTTTCTTT. This codes for CASSPSGYLNTEAFF.

At least ten counts were recorded for this clonotype. V is TRBV12-3 or TRBV12-4 and J is TRBJ2-4, with 7 bases lining up with TRBD1. The CDR3 contains 16 residues. Trimming took 1 base from V and 4 from J; bases not matched to a gene: 7. This CDR3 is CASSLGGGERKNIQYF. DNA for the CDR3: TGTGCCAGCAGTTTAGGAGGGGGCGAGAGAAAAAACATTCAGTACTTC.

This clonotype was observed many times. CDR3 nucleotide sequence: TGCAGTGCCCCGGGACAGGGGACGAGCTCCTACGAGCAGTACTTC. Translating gives CSAPGQGTSSYEQYF. The chain links TRBV20-1 to TRBJ2-7, with TRBD1 matching over 10 bases. The CDR3 is made up of 15 amino acids. Germline values: CDR1 DFQATT, CDR2 SNEGSKA (reference sequence). V was clipped by 6 bases and J by 0 bases; unmatched bases: 8.

In its sample, this clonotype was seen many times. This rearrangement joins TRBV12-3 or TRBV12-4 to TRBJ2-7; the D is unclear. The CDR3 is 12 residues long. Deletions cut 3 bases from V and 5 bases from J, with 8 bases between. The CDR3, as DNA: TGTGCCAGCAGTTTCCACTTGGACGAGCAGTACTTC. The encoded protein is CASSFHLDEQYF.

This sequence joins TRBV6-5 and TRBJ1-1; D unresolved. Germline CDR1 is MNHEY and CDR2 is SVGAGI. V lost 0 bases to trimming and J lost 2 bases, with 10 bases between them. The CDR3 length is 15 residues. The CDR3: CASSYSRQPNTEAFF. CDR3 nucleotide sequence: TGTGCCAGCAGTTACTCGCGGCAGCCTAACACTGAAGCTTTCTTT.

Ten or more counts support this clonotype. This chain uses TRBV7-8 with TRBJ2-7; tentatively, D is TRBD1 or TRBD2 (5 bases each). The CDR3 spans 19 residues. Germline CDR1 reads SGHVS; CDR2 reads FQNEAQ. The germline V and J ends were trimmed by 4 bases and 3 bases, with 28 bases remaining between them. DNA for the CDR3: TGTGCCAGCAGCTCACTCCCCCACTCCGGGACGGTAATTTTCTACGAGCAGTACTTC. Residues: CASSSLPHSGTVIFYEQYF.

The J gene is TRBJ2-7, the V gene TRBV12-3 or TRBV12-4; unclear D gene. V gave up 5 bases and J gave up 7 bases, with 18 bases separating them. The CDR3 has 14 residues. Here the CDR3 DNA reads TGTGCCAGCAGTACCAACACGAAACGAGGAGAGCAGTACTTC. This gives the protein CASSTNTKRGEQYF.

This clonotype was counted at least ten times. The chain uses TRBV28 and TRBJ1-2; maybe TRBD1 (5 bases). The germline V and J ends were trimmed by 2 bases and 4 bases, with 11 bases remaining between them. The CDR3 totals 14 residues. The V gene's germline CDR1 is MDHEN and CDR2 SYDVKM. CDR3 protein: CASSLTGDSYGYTF. In DNA, the CDR3 is TGTGCCAGCAGTTTAACAGGAGATTCCTATGGCTACACCTTC.

The chain links TRBV20-1 to TRBJ2-1, with D possibly matching TRBD2 (6 bases). The CDR3 has 15 amino acids. V lost 2 bases and J lost 0, with 11 bases in between. CDR1 DFQATT and CDR2 SNEGSKA come from the germline V gene (reference sequence). In DNA form, the CDR3 reads TGCAGTGCTAGATATCGGGAGACCTCCTACAATGAGCAGTTCTTC. Amino acids: CSARYRETSYNEQFF.

The genes are TRBV20-1 and TRBJ1-3; no firm D call. The germline CDR1 and CDR2 sequences are DFQATT and SNEGSKA (reference sequence). This CDR3 contains 17 residues. The V and J ends lost 0 bases and 0 bases respectively, with 15 bases between them. The DNA for the CDR3 is TGCAGTGCTAGAGATCTGGCCACCCCGAGCTCTGGAAACACCATATATTTT. Protein product: CSARDLATPSSGNTIYF.

In its sample, this clonotype was seen a few times. The V gene is TRBV5-5, the J gene TRBJ1-2; D may be TRBD1 (5 bases). Germline CDR1 SGHKS, CDR2 YYEKEE (reference sequence). The ends were cut back, 5 bases at V and 4 bases at J, with 18 bases in the middle. The CDR3 is 15 amino acids. CDR3: CASSRLRGAGYGYTF. In DNA, the CDR3 is TGTGCCAGCAGTCGCCTGAGGGGCGCAGGCTATGGCTACACCTTC.

This clonotype appeared many times. The gene calls are TRBV27 and TRBJ1-5, with TRBD1 as a possible D gene (6 bases). V was cut by 3 bases and J by 7 bases, with 16 bases left in between. CDR1 is MNHEY, CDR2 SMNVEV, per germline (reference sequence). The length of the CDR3 is 15 residues. In DNA, the CDR3 is TGTGCCAGCAGTTTCTCTCGACAGGCGAACCAGCCCCAGCATTTT. Protein sequence: CASSFSRQANQPQHF.